The 17 T cell receptor beta chains presented below share a single source sample, sequenced in a study of PD-1 blockade in classical Hodgkin lymphoma. Repertoires were generated with immunoSEQ multiplex PCR, while TCRdb's copy carries only in-frame clones and drops some. The sample has approximately 37,000 clones, approximately 78% seen once. Relapse after autologous stem cell transplantation occurred in every patient, and brentuximab vedotin exposure varied. The specimen comprised peripheral blood mononuclear cells (PBMCs), sampled at baseline. These TCRs come from a human donor with classical Hodgkin lymphoma.

The V gene is TRBV6-1, the J gene TRBJ1-1, with D hard to call. The CDR3 is 15 residues long. V lost 1 base and J 1 base, leaving 10 bases between the germline ends. Germline values: CDR1 MNHNS, CDR2 SASEGT. Here the CDR3 reads CASSEGWLENTEAFF. The CDR3 coding sequence is TGTGCCAGCAGTGAAGGCTGGTTAGAGAACACTGAAGCTTTCTTT.

Comment on this clone: A junction boundary mismatches the germline segment, possibly from a read error. V gene TRBV5-8 combines with J gene TRBJ2-3, with no clear D. Germline values: CDR1 SGHTS, CDR2 YDEGEE. The CDR3 is 14 residues long. The CDR3 nucleotides read TGTGCCAGCACCTTAGACTCTGAGGCAGATACACAGTATTTT. Translating gives CASTLDSEADTQYF.

This chain joins TRBV27 and TRBJ2-5; D ambiguous. In germline, CDR1 is MNHEY, CDR2 SMNVEV (reference sequence). The CDR3 length is 14 residues. V lost 2 bases, J lost 0 bases, and 7 bases lay in between. CDR3 in DNA: TGTGCCAGCAGTTTACACAGCAACCAAGAGACCCAGTACTTC. Its protein is CASSLHSNQETQYF.

The gene calls are TRBV19 and TRBJ1-1, with a weak D call TRBD1 (6 bases). With 4 bases removed from V and 0 bases from J, the gap between germline ends came to 12 bases. The germline gives CDR1 LNHDA, CDR2 SQIVND (reference sequence). The CDR3 is made up of 15 amino acids. CDR3 protein: CASSTNRVMNTEAFF. In DNA form, the CDR3 reads TGTGCCAGTAGTACAAACAGGGTGATGAACACTGAAGCTTTCTTT.

CDR3 loop: CASSLGTGRQETQYF. CDR3 bases: TGTGCCAGCAGCTTAGGGACAGGAAGGCAAGAGACCCAGTACTTC. V is TRBV11-2 and J is TRBJ2-5; TRBD1 aligns across 7 bases. V lost 1 base, J lost 2 bases, and 4 bases stayed unmatched. In germline, CDR1 is SGHAT, CDR2 FQNNGV. This CDR3 contains 15 residues.

The chain has TRBV6-5 and TRBJ2-7; TRBD1 is a possible D gene (5 bases). Trimming took 0 bases from V and 2 from J, leaving 8 bases between them. The CDR3 is 14 residues long. Looked up from germline, CDR1 is MNHEY and CDR2 is SVGAGI. CDR3: CASSYSQGAYEQYF. CDR3 nucleotide sequence: TGTGCCAGCAGTTACTCCCAGGGCGCCTACGAGCAGTACTTC.

The genes are TRBV7-7 and TRBJ2-1; 8 bases fit TRBD2. The CDR3 extends over 16 amino acids. CDR1 is SSHAT and CDR2 is FNYEAQ in the germline V gene (reference sequence). V shed 4 bases, J shed 6 bases, and the junction held 11 bases outside the gene matches. This CDR3 is CASSSGGVVAVNEQFF. CDR3 coding DNA: TGTGCCAGCAGCTCGGGGGGGGTGGTAGCAGTCAATGAGCAGTTCTTC.

This clone was picked up a small number of times. V is TRBV6-6 and J is TRBJ2-2; D perhaps matches TRBD2 (5 bases). The V gene lost 8 bases and the J gene lost 7 bases, with 5 bases spanning the gap. This CDR3 has 10 residues. From germline, CDR1 is MNHNY and CDR2 SVGAGI (reference sequence). The CDR3 here is CASRDGELFF. CDR3 DNA sequence: TGTGCCAGCCGGGACGGGGAGCTGTTTTTT.

This rearrangement joins TRBV5-1 to TRBJ2-2; TRBD1 might be the D (6 bases). This CDR3 comprises 14 residues. Germline CDR1 is SGHRS and CDR2 is YFSETQ. V was pared by 4 bases and J by 4 bases, with 11 bases between. This chain's CDR3 is CASSGNRVTGELFF. The CDR3 DNA is TGCGCCAGCAGCGGGAACAGGGTCACCGGGGAGCTGTTTTTT.

CDR3 nucleotides: TGTGCCAGCAGCTTGGGCCCAGGGGAGTACGAGCAGTACTTC. Its protein product is CASSLGPGEYEQYF. The chain has TRBV5-8 and TRBJ2-7; the D gene is possibly TRBD1 (6 bases). V shed 0 bases and J shed 4 bases, with 11 bases lying between them. This CDR3 spans 14 amino acids. CDR1 and CDR2 from the germline V gene are SGHTS and YDEGEE. Looking up the rest from reference TRBV5-8 and TRBJ2-7 gives the full variable domain: EAGVTQSPTHLIKTRGQQATLRCSPISGHTSVYWYQQALGLGLQFLLWYDEGEERNRGNFPPRFSGRQFPNYSSELNVNALELEDSALYLCASSLGPGEYEQYFGPGTRLTVT.

The chain carries TRBV13 and TRBJ2-3; 12 bases are a match to TRBD1. Germline trimming cut 5 bases from V and 3 bases from J; bases unmatched to any gene: 3. The V gene's germline CDR1 is PRHDT and CDR2 FYEKMQ (reference sequence). This CDR3 region has 15 residues. The CDR3 DNA reads as TGTGCCAGCAGCCGGGACAGGGGGCGAACAGATACGCAGTATTTT. The encoded protein is CASSRDRGRTDTQYF.

The chain combines TRBV15 with TRBJ2-3; tentatively, D is TRBD1 or TRBD2 (5 bases each). With 5 bases removed from V and 5 bases from J, the gap between germline ends came to 11 bases. There are 13 residues in the CDR3. The V gene's germline CDR1 is LNHNV and CDR2 YYDKDF (reference sequence). The CDR3 protein is CATSRGVVDTQYF. The CDR3 DNA reads TGTGCCACCAGCCGAGGGGTGGTAGATACGCAGTATTTT. Filled out from reference TRBV15 and TRBJ2-3, the complete variable domain reads DAMVIQNPRYQVTQFGKPVTLSCSQTLNHNVMYWYQQKSSQAPKLLFHYYDKDFNNEADTPDNFQSRRPNTSFCFLDIRSPGLGDTAMYLCATSRGVVDTQYFGPGTRLTVL.

In this sample, this clone turned up once. V gene TRBV7-8 combines with J gene TRBJ1-2; possible D gene TRBD1, 5 bases. Germline-derived CDR1 and CDR2 are SGHVS and FQNEAQ. This CDR3 spans 16 amino acids. V was clipped by 1 base and J by 0 bases, with 12 bases between them. The CDR3 coding sequence is TGTGCCAGCAGCTTAGGGCGACAGCTTCCTAACTATGGCTACACCTTC. Protein sequence: CASSLGRQLPNYGYTF.

The rearrangement uses TRBV19 and TRBJ1-1; D remains ambiguous. The V gene lost 2 bases and the J gene lost 10 bases, with 20 bases spanning the gap. The germline CDR1 and CDR2 sequences are LNHDA and SQIVND (reference sequence). The CDR3 runs to 15 residues. CDR3 loop: CASSIMDRGRWGAFF. The CDR3 DNA sequence: TGTGCCAGTAGTATAATGGACCGCGGGAGGTGGGGAGCTTTCTTT.

The chain uses TRBV7-8 and TRBJ2-3; D is tentatively TRBD1 or TRBD2 (5 bases each). Germline CDR1 reads SGHVS; CDR2 reads FQNEAQ. V shed 2 bases and J shed 5 bases, with 14 bases lying between them. This CDR3 is 15 amino acids long. CDR3 DNA sequence: TGTGCCAGCAGCTTACGGTGGGGGTCGTTAGATACGCAGTATTTT. Translating gives CASSLRWGSLDTQYF. Filled out from reference TRBV7-8 and TRBJ2-3, the complete variable domain reads GAGVSQSPRYKVAKRGQDVALRCDPISGHVSLFWYQQALGQGPEFLTYFQNEAQLDKSGLPSDRFFAERPEGSVSTLKIQRTQQEDSAVYLCASSLRWGSLDTQYFGPGTRLTVL.

This clone occurred a few times. The V call is TRBV6-5, the J call TRBJ1-2; D is possibly TRBD1 (6 bases). The CDR3 contains 12 residues. Germline V gives CDR1 MNHEY, CDR2 SVGAGI. V was clipped by 4 bases and J by 10 bases, with 13 bases between them. The CDR3 sequence is CASSSSGTNYTF. In DNA, the CDR3 is TGTGCCAGCAGTTCTTCCGGGACAAACTACACCTTC.

The V call is TRBV20-1, the J call TRBJ1-2; D remains unclear. V was trimmed by 5 bases and J by 3 bases, leaving 7 bases between them. The germline gives CDR1 DFQATT, CDR2 SNEGSKA (reference sequence). This CDR3 is built from 11 residues. The CDR3 region is CSAGPDYGYTF. CDR3 nucleotide sequence: TGCAGTGCTGGACCCGACTATGGCTACACCTTC.